Each of the 26 T cell receptor beta chains below was sequenced from the same sample in a study of cytomegalovirus exposure and HLA in healthy donors. The PCR ran on 60 Vbeta and 13 Jbeta primers. Sequencing was performed with immunoSEQ multiplex PCR; in TCRdb, only in-frame clones are kept and a portion is missing. The repertoire holds 150,000 or so clones, with around two thirds as singletons. The sequencing sample was made of PBMCs. The source of these receptors is a woman aged 18-30 years in good health and CMV-seronegative.

The J gene is TRBJ1-3, the V gene TRBV7-9, with 7 bases aligning to TRBD1. The germline gives CDR1 SEHNR, CDR2 FQNEAQ (reference sequence). The CDR3 contains 16 residues. Trimming took 4 bases from V and 0 from J; bases not matched to a gene: 6. The CDR3 reads CASSSIRDSSGNTIYF. The CDR3 DNA reads TGTGCCAGCAGCTCGATCCGGGACAGCTCTGGAAACACCATATATTTT.

The chain employs TRBV4-3 and TRBJ2-2, with D possibly matching TRBD1 (5 bases). The ends were cut back, 0 bases at V and 5 bases at J, with 10 bases in the middle. In germline, CDR1 is LGHNA, CDR2 YSLEER. This CDR3 contains 15 residues. CDR3 protein: CASSQDYRLTGELFF. CDR3 nucleotide sequence: TGCGCCAGCAGCCAAGACTACAGGCTTACCGGGGAGCTGTTTTTT.

The chain joins TRBV7-2 to TRBJ2-2; 7 positions match TRBD2. The CDR3 length is 17 residues. Trimming cost V 2 bases and J 1 base; bases outside gene matches: 7. CDR1 and CDR2 (germline): SGHTA, FQGNSA. The CDR3 coding sequence is TGTGCCAGCAGCTTAACCCTTAGCGGGTGGAACACCGGGGAGCTGTTTTTT. Amino acids: CASSLTLSGWNTGELFF. Together with reference TRBV7-2 and TRBJ2-2, the CDR3 gives the full variable domain: GAGVSQSPSNKVTEKGKDVELRCDPISGHTALYWYRQSLGQGLEFLIYFQGNSAPDKSGLPSDRFSAERTGGSVSTLTIQRTQQEDSAVYLCASSLTLSGWNTGELFFGEGSRLTVL.

The chain has TRBV28 and TRBJ1-1; D gene ambiguous. CDR1 MDHEN and CDR2 SYDVKM come from the germline V gene. V lost 3 bases and J lost 3, with 11 bases in between. The CDR3 is 14 residues long. The DNA for the CDR3 is TGTGCCAGCAGTTTGGCAGACTTGTACACTGAAGCTTTCTTT. Residues: CASSLADLYTEAFF.

J is TRBJ2-1 and V is TRBV27, with no clear D. V shed 0 bases and J shed 5 bases, with 8 bases lying between them. Germline CDR1 and CDR2: MNHEY and SMNVEV (reference sequence). The CDR3 covers 14 residues. CDR3 sequence reads: CASSLSRGNNEQFF. The CDR3 DNA follows: TGTGCCAGCAGTTTATCCCGAGGAAACAATGAGCAGTTCTTC.

This clone was counted a single time. The V gene is TRBV9, the J gene TRBJ2-2, with TRBD2 as a possible D gene (5 bases). The germline V gene has CDR1 SGDLS and CDR2 YYNGEE. CDR3 length equals 16 residues. V was shortened by 1 base and J by 0 bases, with 10 bases between the two germline ends. The CDR3 loop reads CASSVYEGPNTGELFF. CDR3 nucleotides: TGTGCCAGCAGCGTATACGAGGGCCCGAACACCGGGGAGCTGTTTTTT.

This clone was seen more than once but under ten times. This chain uses TRBV2 with TRBJ1-1; 7 nucleotides line up with TRBD1. V dropped 6 bases and J dropped 1; count of bases not matched to a gene: 2. This CDR3 has 13 amino acids. Germline V gene data show CDR1 as SNHLY and CDR2 as FYNNEI. The CDR3 loop is CASRGGANTEAFF. The CDR3 DNA follows: TGTGCCAGCAGAGGGGGCGCGAACACTGAAGCTTTCTTT.

The V and J genes are TRBV28 and TRBJ1-2, with D possibly TRBD1 on 6 matching bases. This CDR3 comprises 15 residues. Trimming removed 2 bases at V and 4 bases at J, with 14 bases between. Germline V gives CDR1 MDHEN, CDR2 SYDVKM. The CDR3 sequence: CASSLIGDKVYGYTF. CDR3 coding DNA: TGTGCCAGCAGTTTAATCGGGGACAAAGTCTATGGCTACACCTTC.

This rearrangement joins TRBV27 to TRBJ2-1; D ambiguous. The CDR3 consists of 14 residues. Trimming stripped 3 bases from V and 4 bases from J, with 10 bases between. The germline gives CDR1 MNHEY, CDR2 SMNVEV (reference sequence). For the CDR3, the DNA is TGTGCCAGCAGTTTCGCGGCTCTTTACAATGAGCAGTTCTTC. Amino acids: CASSFAALYNEQFF.

This clone was observed a handful of times. This CDR3 reads CASSLAQLGQGYPFF. DNA for the CDR3: TGCGCCAGCAGCTTGGCCCAACTCGGACAGGGATATCCTTTCTTT. The chain uses TRBV5-1 and TRBJ1-1, with TRBD1 matching over 8 bases. CDR3 length: 15 amino acids. After removal of 0 bases from V and 12 bases from J, the junction contained 13 bases not matched to a gene. From germline, CDR1 is SGHRS and CDR2 YFSETQ.

The chain joins TRBV19 to TRBJ1-5; D is possibly TRBD1 (6 bases). CDR3 length equals 15 residues. In germline, CDR1 is LNHDA, CDR2 SQIVND (reference sequence). The V end was cut by 5 bases, the J end by 3 bases, with 14 bases between. The CDR3 protein is CASSLPGQFNQPQHF. The CDR3 coding sequence is TGTGCCAGTAGTCTCCCGGGACAATTCAATCAGCCCCAGCATTTT.

The rearrangement uses TRBV4-1 and TRBJ1-5, with no clear D. V was shortened by 3 bases and J by 4 bases, with 7 bases between the two germline ends. The CDR3 has 13 amino acids. CDR1 is MGHRA and CDR2 is YSYEKL in the germline V gene. CDR3 loop: CASSQGRNQPQHF. The CDR3 DNA reads TGCGCCAGCAGCCAGGGGAGGAATCAGCCCCAGCATTTT.

With respect to this clone: The same CDR3 also results from other DNA sequences found in this sample. This chain uses TRBV7-9 with TRBJ1-2; D not resolved. Between the trimmed V and J ends, which lost 8 bases and 11 bases, there was a span of 27 bases. The CDR3 has 15 residues. CDR1 SEHNR and CDR2 FQNEAQ come from the germline V gene (reference sequence). Here the CDR3 DNA reads TGTGCCAGCGGGTCCATGGGTACAACAGTCCTCACGTACACCTTC. Amino acids: CASGSMGTTVLTYTF.

This clone has more than one count but fewer than ten. The chain uses TRBV28 and TRBJ1-5; TRBD1 agrees at 9 bases. V lost 6 bases to trimming and J lost 4 bases; unmatched junction nucleotides: 7. CDR1 is MDHEN and CDR2 is SYDVKM in the germline V gene. The CDR3 spans 15 residues. The CDR3 is CASRSGTGSNQPQHF. The CDR3 nucleotides are TGTGCCAGCAGGTCCGGGACAGGGTCAAATCAGCCCCAGCATTTT.

The chain is built from TRBV27 and TRBJ2-1; 10 bases align to TRBD2. J gave up 2 bases and V 2 bases, and 6 bases lay outside the gene matches. The CDR3 is 17 amino acids. Germline values: CDR1 MNHEY, CDR2 SMNVEV (reference sequence). The CDR3 coding sequence is TGTGCCAGCAGTTTAATTAGCGGGAGGACCCCCTACAATGAGCAGTTCTTC. As protein: CASSLISGRTPYNEQFF.

J is TRBJ2-3 and V is TRBV5-4; TRBD2 matches at 10 bases. J was trimmed by 5 bases and V by 6 bases; bases with no gene match: 3. CDR3 length: 13 residues. Germline CDR1 reads SGHNT; CDR2 reads YYREEE (reference sequence). The CDR3 nucleotides read TGTGCCAGCACCCTAGCGGGAGTAGATACGCAGTATTTT. It translates to CASTLAGVDTQYF.

This chain connects TRBV15 to TRBJ1-6; 9 bases fit TRBD1. Germline V gives CDR1 LNHNV, CDR2 YYDKDF (reference sequence). Trimming at V came to 1 base and at J to 8 bases, leaving 3 bases not matched to a gene. The CDR3 consists of 15 residues. The CDR3 region is CATSRVGDRDSPLHF. The CDR3 DNA follows: TGTGCCACCAGCAGAGTCGGGGACAGGGATTCACCCCTCCACTTT.

This chain connects TRBV5-4 to TRBJ2-1, with 14 bases fitting TRBD2. J lost 6 bases, V lost 0 bases, and 2 bases had no gene match. The CDR3 is 16 residues long. The germline V gene encodes CDR1 SGHNT and CDR2 YYREEE (reference sequence). The CDR3 loop reads CASSLATSGRANEQFF. The CDR3 DNA reads as TGTGCCAGCAGCTTGGCGACTAGCGGGAGGGCCAATGAGCAGTTCTTC.

The J gene is TRBJ2-3, the V gene TRBV5-8, with 7 nucleotides matching TRBD2. From germline, CDR1 is SGHTS and CDR2 YDEGEE. The CDR3 spans 18 residues. With 0 bases clipped from V and 5 bases from J, the junction kept 15 bases outside the gene matches. This CDR3 reads CASSLGWSTSAAGDTQYF. CDR3 DNA sequence: TGTGCCAGCAGCTTGGGATGGAGTACTAGCGCGGCAGGAGATACGCAGTATTTT.

This chain uses TRBV5-4 with TRBJ2-5; 13 positions match TRBD2. The CDR3 is 14 amino acids. The germline V gene encodes CDR1 SGHNT and CDR2 YYREEE (reference sequence). The ends lost 4 bases at V and 5 bases at J; junction bases unmatched: 2. The CDR3 loop is CASSGTSGKETQYF. CDR3 DNA: TGTGCCAGCAGCGGGACTAGCGGGAAGGAGACCCAGTACTTC.

The chain employs TRBV6-6 and TRBJ1-1; D is perhaps TRBD1 (5 bases). With 0 bases removed from V and 10 bases from J, the gap between germline ends came to 15 bases. The CDR3 has 14 amino acids. Germline CDR1 reads MNHNY; CDR2 reads SVGAGI (reference sequence). CDR3 in amino acids: CASSYSTASGGAFF. In DNA form, the CDR3 reads TGTGCCAGCAGTTACTCGACAGCCTCGGGGGGAGCTTTCTTT.

This clone was seen a handful of times. The chain carries TRBV6-4 and TRBJ2-3; maybe TRBD2 (6 bases). Germline V gene sequence: CDR1 MRHNA, CDR2 SNTAGT. The CDR3 covers 15 residues. The V end was cut by 3 bases, the J end by 4 bases, with 14 bases between. CDR3 region: CASSEGVRGSDTQYF. DNA of the CDR3: TGTGCCAGCAGTGAAGGAGTGCGGGGATCAGATACGCAGTATTTT.

This clone was counted a single time. This chain connects TRBV27 to TRBJ2-5, with a possible D match to TRBD2 (5 bases). Gene TRBJ2-7 matches the end of the DNA better, so the J call may be wrong. CDR3 size: 15 residues. The germline V gene encodes CDR1 MNHEY and CDR2 SMNVEV (reference sequence). For the CDR3, the DNA is TGTGCCAGCAGTAGTACCCGGGAAAGCCACTACGAGCAGTACTTC. It is translated as CASSSTRESHYEQYF.

As DNA, the CDR3 is TGTGCCAGTAGTAGACCCGGGTCGAACTCCTACGAGCAGTACTTC. Protein: CASSRPGSNSYEQYF. The chain employs TRBV19 and TRBJ2-7; the D is unclear. The CDR3 loop spans 15 amino acids. Germline CDR1 LNHDA, CDR2 SQIVND (reference sequence). Trimming removed 4 bases at V and 0 bases at J, with 13 bases between. Full variable domain (remainder filled in from reference TRBV19 and TRBJ2-7): DGGITQSPKYLFRKEGQNVTLSCEQNLNHDAMYWYRQDPGQGLRLIYYSQIVNDFQKGDIAEGYSVSREKKESFPLTVTSAQKNPTAFYLCASSRPGSNSYEQYFGPGTRLTVT.

This clone was detected only a few times. The V call is TRBV6-5, the J call TRBJ2-7; 9 nucleotides line up with TRBD1. After removal of 2 bases from V and 0 bases from J, the junction contained 5 bases not matched to a gene. CDR3 size: 16 residues. Per the germline V gene, CDR1 is MNHEY and CDR2 is SVGAGI. In DNA form, the CDR3 reads TGTGCCAGCAGTTACCAACGGGACAGGGACTCCTACGAGCAGTACTTC. Translation gives CASSYQRDRDSYEQYF.

The genes are TRBV21-1 and TRBJ1-6; the D call TRBD1 from the table was never checked on the DNA. TRBV21-1 is flagged as a pseudogene. CDR3 length: 16 residues. The DNA for the CDR3 is TGTGCCAGCAGCAAAGCGGGGGACAGGGGGCTTTCACCCCTCCACTTT. As protein: CASSKAGDRGLSPLHF.